These 2 T cell receptor beta chains originate from one sample sequenced in a study of a mutant IDH1 vaccine in newly diagnosed glioma (dated by TCRdb to the early 2020s). What the time point label conveys for this sample: week 23, last vaccination. A 20-mer mutant IDH1 peptide at 300 micrograms in Montanide made up each vaccine dose, which was injected subcutaneously together with topical imiquimod. Their antigens are not known. The method behind the library was the immunoSEQ multiplex PCR assay. Entries here come from immuneACCESS through TCRdb and include only in-frame sequences with V and J called. Some clones fail to appear in such tables; in the studies checked, an unresolved V gene covers under half of the shortfall, and the cause of the remainder is unknown. The sample table records about 43,000 clones; around 84% of these occur just once. Clones ranked in the top ten supply over 2% of the sample.

The sample in question was PBMCs, obtained from a glioma patient whose treatment included an IDH1 peptide vaccine. The source is a woman younger than 35 with glioma. Some clones in this sample may be carry-over from other donors' samples.

This clone was detected a few times. The chain uses TRBV19 and TRBJ1-1; no firm D call. Trimming removed 7 bases at V and 1 base at J, with 13 bases between. CDR1 and CDR2 from the germline V gene are LNHDA and SQIVND (reference sequence). CDR3 length equals 14 residues. Written as DNA, the CDR3 is TGTGCCAGTACTCTGGACGGCGCGAACACTGAAGCTTTCTTT. Residues: CASTLDGANTEAFF.

This chain uses TRBV5-3 with TRBJ1-2; D is uncertain. TRBV5-3 is an ORF, and what it does is uncertain. The CDR3 has 15 residues. V gave up 2 bases and J gave up 4 bases, with 15 bases separating them. The CDR3 is CARSFRLTLSYGYTF. The CDR3, as DNA: TGTGCCAGAAGCTTCCGCCTGACACTCAGCTATGGCTACACCTTC.